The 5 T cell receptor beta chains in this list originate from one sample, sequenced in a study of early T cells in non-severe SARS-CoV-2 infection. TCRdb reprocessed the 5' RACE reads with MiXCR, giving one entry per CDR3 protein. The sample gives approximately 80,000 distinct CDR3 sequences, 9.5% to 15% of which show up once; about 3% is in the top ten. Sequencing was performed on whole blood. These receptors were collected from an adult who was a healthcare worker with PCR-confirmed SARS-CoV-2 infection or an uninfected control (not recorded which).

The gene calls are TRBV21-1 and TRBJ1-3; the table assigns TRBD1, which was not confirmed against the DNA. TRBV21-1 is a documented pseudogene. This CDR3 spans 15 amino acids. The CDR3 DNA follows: TGTGCCAGCGAAGCCCCCCGGGCATCTGGAAACACCATATATTTT. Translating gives CASEAPRASGNTIYF.

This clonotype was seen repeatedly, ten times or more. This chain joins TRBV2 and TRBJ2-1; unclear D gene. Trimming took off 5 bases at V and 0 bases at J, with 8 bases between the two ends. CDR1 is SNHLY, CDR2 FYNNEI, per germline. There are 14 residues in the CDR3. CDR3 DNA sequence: TGTGCCAGCAGTCTAGAAAGCTCCTACAATGAGCAGTTCTTC. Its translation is CASSLESSYNEQFF.

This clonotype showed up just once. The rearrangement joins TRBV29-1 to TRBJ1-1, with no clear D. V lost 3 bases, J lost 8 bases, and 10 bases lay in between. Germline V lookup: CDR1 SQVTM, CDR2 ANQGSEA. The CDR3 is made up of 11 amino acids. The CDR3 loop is CSVDWGVEAFF. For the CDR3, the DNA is TGCAGCGTTGATTGGGGAGTGGAAGCTTTCTTT.

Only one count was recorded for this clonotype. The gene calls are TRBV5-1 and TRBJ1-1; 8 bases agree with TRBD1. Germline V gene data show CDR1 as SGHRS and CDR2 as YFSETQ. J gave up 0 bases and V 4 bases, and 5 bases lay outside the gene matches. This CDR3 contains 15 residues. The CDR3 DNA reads TGCGCCAGCAGCACCGGGACAGGACTGAACACTGAAGCTTTCTTT. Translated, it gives CASSTGTGLNTEAFF.

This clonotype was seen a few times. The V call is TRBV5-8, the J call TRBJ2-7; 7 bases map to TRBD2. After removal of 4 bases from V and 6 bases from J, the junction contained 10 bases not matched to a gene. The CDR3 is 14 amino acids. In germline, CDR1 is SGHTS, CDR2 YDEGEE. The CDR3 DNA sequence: TGTGCCAGCAGCGGGAGGGTATTCCCCTCCGAGCAGTACTTC. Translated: CASSGRVFPSEQYF.